The 18 T cell receptor beta chains reported below all come from one sample, sequenced in a study of control samples from healthy donors and cancer patients. Sequencing used immunoSEQ multiplex PCR; TCRdb keeps in-frame clones, though not all of them. The sample contains 100,000 to 150,000 clones, approximately 94% of which appear only once. Sequenced input: blood. These receptors all come from a man younger than 40 in good health.

This chain uses TRBV2 with TRBJ1-1; D is perhaps TRBD1 (5 bases). The CDR3 is 13 residues long. The germline gives CDR1 SNHLY, CDR2 FYNNEI. Trimming pared 5 bases from V and 3 bases from J, leaving 10 bases between. The CDR3 nucleotides are TGTGCCAGCAGTCCTGAAGGGGACACTGAAGCTTTCTTT. Translating it yields CASSPEGDTEAFF.

The chain links TRBV9 to TRBJ1-6; D remains ambiguous. V lost 3 bases and J 4 bases, leaving 5 bases between the germline ends. This CDR3 region has 13 residues. Germline assignment: CDR1 SGDLS and CDR2 YYNGEE. The CDR3 DNA sequence: TGTGCCAGCAGCGCGGATTATAATTCACCCCTCCACTTT. This sequence encodes CASSADYNSPLHF. The entire variable domain, with the rest obtained from reference TRBV9 and TRBJ1-6, is as follows: DSGVTQTPKHLITATGQRVTLRCSPRSGDLSVYWYQQSLDQGLQFLIQYYNGEERAKGNILERFSAQQFPDLHSELNLSSLELGDSALYFCASSADYNSPLHFGNGTRLTVT.

The chain uses TRBV7-3 and TRBJ1-2; D is possibly TRBD1 (5 bases). V was shortened by 0 bases and J by 4 bases, with 12 bases between the two germline ends. The CDR3 length is 15 residues. Germline CDR1 and CDR2: SGHTA and FQGTGA. CDR3 sequence (DNA): TGTGCCAGCAGCTTAACCGGGGGGAGTAGCTATGGCTACACCTTC. It yields the protein CASSLTGGSSYGYTF.

This clone appeared a single time. The J gene is TRBJ1-3, the V gene TRBV4-3; D gene uncertain. Between the trimmed V and J ends, which lost 1 base and 4 bases, there was a span of 8 bases. The CDR3 is 14 residues long. Germline V gene lookup returns CDR1 LGHNA and CDR2 YSLEER. The CDR3: CASSQGRSGNTIYF. CDR3 bases: TGCGCCAGCAGCCAAGGGAGATCCGGAAACACCATATATTTT.

The J gene is TRBJ2-3, the V gene TRBV4-1, with 8 bases matching TRBD2. The CDR3 has 15 residues. Germline trimming cut 1 base from V and 6 bases from J; bases unmatched to any gene: 6. Germline V lookup: CDR1 MGHRA, CDR2 YSYEKL. This CDR3 is CASSQVSGSPDTQYF. CDR3 bases: TGCGCCAGCAGCCAAGTAAGCGGGAGCCCCGATACGCAGTATTTT.

In DNA, the CDR3 is TGTGCCAGCAGGGAAAGCCAAGAGACCCAGTACTTC. Translating gives CASRESQETQYF. This chain uses TRBV28 with TRBJ2-5; no firm D call. The CDR3 consists of 12 residues. The V end lost 6 bases, the J end lost 1 base, and 6 bases lay between the germline ends. Looked up from germline, CDR1 is MDHEN and CDR2 is SYDVKM.

This clone is medium-sized. CDR3 amino acids: CASSRGTFTDTQYF. The CDR3 coding sequence is TGTGCCAGCAGCCGCGGGACTTTCACAGATACGCAGTATTTT. V usage is TRBV11-1 and J usage is TRBJ2-3, with D maybe TRBD2 (6 bases). The CDR3 contains 14 residues. Trimming took off 5 bases at V and 2 bases at J, with 11 bases between the two ends. CDR1 is SGHAT and CDR2 is FQDESV in the germline V gene (reference sequence).

The J gene is TRBJ1-2, the V gene TRBV6-2 or TRBV6-3; D not resolved. CDR3 length equals 14 residues. Germline values: CDR1 MNHEY, CDR2 SVGEGT. V lost 0 bases to trimming and J lost 3 bases, with 8 bases between them. This chain's CDR3 is CASSYSGGHYGYTF. The CDR3 coding sequence is TGTGCCAGCAGTTACTCCGGCGGCCACTATGGCTACACCTTC.

The gene calls are TRBV3-1 (or the pseudogene TRBV3-2) and TRBJ1-4, with D unclear. This CDR3 comprises 15 residues. Trimming shortened V by 1 base and J by 2 bases, and 8 bases separated the two germline ends. Germline V gene data show CDR1 as LGHDT and CDR2 as YNNKEL (reference sequence). CDR3 bases: TGTGCCAGCAGCCAAGTCGGGTCTACTAATGAAAAACTGTTTTTT. Protein sequence: CASSQVGSTNEKLFF.

This chain joins TRBV6-2 or TRBV6-3 and TRBJ1-6, with 9 bases fitting TRBD1. The CDR3 is made up of 16 amino acids. The V and J ends lost 0 bases and 7 bases, in that order; junction bases with no gene match: 4. Germline V gives CDR1 MNHEY, CDR2 SVGEGT. The CDR3 DNA sequence: TGTGCCAGCAGTTACTCAGACAGGGGGAACAATTCACCCCTCCACTTT. This codes for CASSYSDRGNNSPLHF.

The chain has TRBV11-2 and TRBJ1-5, with D tentatively TRBD1 (6 bases). There are 15 residues in the CDR3. V was clipped by 2 bases and J by 6 bases, with 14 bases between them. Germline values: CDR1 SGHAT, CDR2 FQNNGV. CDR3 nucleotide sequence: TGTGCCAGCAGCTTAAATTGGGGGGCAGGTCAGCCCCAGCATTTT. As protein: CASSLNWGAGQPQHF.

The chain combines TRBV6-5 with TRBJ1-5; 7 positions match TRBD1. V was pared by 4 bases and J by 6 bases, with 9 bases of the junction left unmatched. Germline assignment: CDR1 MNHEY and CDR2 SVGAGI. The CDR3 consists of 15 residues. CDR3: CASSSGDSRGQPQHF. In DNA, the CDR3 is TGTGCCAGCAGTTCGGGGGACAGCCGAGGTCAGCCCCAGCATTTT.

This clone is judged medium-sized (0.01 to 0.1%). This chain links TRBV6-4 with TRBJ1-1, with 7 bases that match TRBD1. Germline trimming cut 4 bases from V and 5 bases from J; bases unmatched to any gene: 7. Germline lookup yields CDR1 MRHNA and CDR2 SNTAGT. The CDR3 is 14 amino acids. CDR3 residues: CASSATGAATEAFF. As DNA, the CDR3 is TGTGCCAGCAGTGCTACAGGGGCGGCGACTGAAGCTTTCTTT.

This sequence joins TRBV27 and TRBJ2-7, with TRBD1 identical over 9 bases. The CDR3 is 15 residues long. Germline-derived CDR1 and CDR2 are MNHEY and SMNVEV (reference sequence). V lost 5 bases, J lost 5 bases, and 10 bases stayed unmatched. The CDR3 region is CASSTYRGRSHEQYF. In DNA form, the CDR3 reads TGTGCCAGCAGTACCTACAGGGGGCGATCACACGAGCAGTACTTC.

The CDR3 spells CASSKRGGSTDTQYF. For the CDR3, the DNA is TGTGCCAGCTCCAAACGGGGGGGGAGCACAGATACGCAGTATTTT. This sequence joins TRBV6-4 and TRBJ2-3, with 8 bases matching TRBD2. V shed 8 bases, J shed 0 bases, and the junction held 7 bases outside the gene matches. The CDR3 covers 15 residues. Germline V gene data show CDR1 as MRHNA and CDR2 as SNTAGT.

The rearrangement links TRBV29-1 to TRBJ1-1; no definite D call. Germline CDR1 SQVTM, CDR2 ANQGSEA. V lost 0 bases, J lost 4 bases, and 12 bases lay in between. The CDR3 runs 14 residues. As DNA, the CDR3 is TGCAGCGTTGAAGATCGGGGTAGAACCACTGAAGCTTTCTTT. It specifies CSVEDRGRTTEAFF. The full variable domain, rest sourced from reference TRBV29-1 and TRBJ1-1, is SAVISQKPSRDICQRGTSLTIQCQVDSQVTMMFWYRQQPGQSLTLIATANQGSEATYESGFVIDKFPISRPNLTFSTLTVSNMSPEDSSIYLCSVEDRGRTTEAFFGQGTRLTVV.

The CDR3 nucleotides are TGTGCCAGCAGCCCCACTTCGAGACCCACCGGGGAGCTGTTTTTT. Amino acid sequence: CASSPTSRPTGELFF. The chain recombines TRBV9 with TRBJ2-2; D gene ambiguous. The CDR3 covers 15 residues. V gave up 4 bases and J gave up 4 bases, with 14 bases separating them. The germline gives CDR1 SGDLS, CDR2 YYNGEE. Together with reference TRBV9 and TRBJ2-2, the CDR3 gives the full variable domain: DSGVTQTPKHLITATGQRVTLRCSPRSGDLSVYWYQQSLDQGLQFLIQYYNGEERAKGNILERFSAQQFPDLHSELNLSSLELGDSALYFCASSPTSRPTGELFFGEGSRLTVL.

The rearrangement links TRBV6-2 or TRBV6-3 to TRBJ1-5, with D maybe TRBD1 (6 bases). V was shortened by 4 bases and J by 0 bases, with 25 bases between the two germline ends. Germline CDR1 is MNHEY and CDR2 is SVGEGT. The CDR3 runs to 20 residues. The CDR3 bases are TGTGCCAGCAGTTCCAAAACCGGGACAAGAGGGTACCGTAGCAATCAGCCCCAGCATTTT. It codes for CASSSKTGTRGYRSNQPQHF.